These 2 T cell receptor beta chains came from one sample sequenced in a study of Ad26.COV2.S vaccination and SARS-CoV-2 variants. The table came from immunoSEQ multiplex PCR; TCRdb's copy has only in-frame clones and leaves some out. The table lists 350,000 to 450,000 clones, about 85% of them singletons. Treatment: 15 to 20 received Ad26.COV2.S at low or high dose, single or two shots; five or six received placebo; per-sample allocation not given. Sample collection was performed on day 63 after the first vaccine or placebo injection. Material: peripheral blood, obtained in a trial of Ad26.COV2.S vaccine versus placebo. These TCRs come from a person between 18 and 65 years old who received the Ad26.COV2.S COVID-19 vaccine or a placebo.

The chain links TRBV5-1 to TRBJ1-1; 7 positions match TRBD1. The V gene end was trimmed by 4 bases and the J gene end by 1 base; junction bases not matched to a gene: 4. CDR3 length: 14 residues. Germline V gene sequence: CDR1 SGHRS, CDR2 YFSETQ. CDR3 protein: CASSQRQGNTEAFF. In nucleotides, the CDR3 is TGCGCCAGCAGCCAACGACAGGGGAACACTGAAGCTTTCTTT.

DNA of the CDR3: TGTGCCAGTAGAGGACTAGCGGGGGATACGCAGTATTTT. Amino acids: CASRGLAGDTQYF. This chain connects TRBV19 to TRBJ2-3; 12 nucleotides line up with TRBD2. Trimming took 6 bases from V and 6 from J; bases not matched to a gene: 1. The CDR3 contains 13 residues. Germline V gene data show CDR1 as LNHDA and CDR2 as SQIVND (reference sequence).